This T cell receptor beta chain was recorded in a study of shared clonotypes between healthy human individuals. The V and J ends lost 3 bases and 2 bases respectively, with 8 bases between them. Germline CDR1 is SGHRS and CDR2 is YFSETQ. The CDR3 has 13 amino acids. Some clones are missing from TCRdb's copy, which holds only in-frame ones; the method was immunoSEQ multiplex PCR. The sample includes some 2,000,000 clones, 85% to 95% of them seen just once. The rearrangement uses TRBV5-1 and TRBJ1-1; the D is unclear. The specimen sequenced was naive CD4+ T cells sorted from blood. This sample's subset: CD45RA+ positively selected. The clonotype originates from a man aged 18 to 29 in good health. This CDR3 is CASSYRINTEAFF. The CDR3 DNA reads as TGCGCCAGCAGCTACCGAATCAACACTGAAGCTTTCTTT.